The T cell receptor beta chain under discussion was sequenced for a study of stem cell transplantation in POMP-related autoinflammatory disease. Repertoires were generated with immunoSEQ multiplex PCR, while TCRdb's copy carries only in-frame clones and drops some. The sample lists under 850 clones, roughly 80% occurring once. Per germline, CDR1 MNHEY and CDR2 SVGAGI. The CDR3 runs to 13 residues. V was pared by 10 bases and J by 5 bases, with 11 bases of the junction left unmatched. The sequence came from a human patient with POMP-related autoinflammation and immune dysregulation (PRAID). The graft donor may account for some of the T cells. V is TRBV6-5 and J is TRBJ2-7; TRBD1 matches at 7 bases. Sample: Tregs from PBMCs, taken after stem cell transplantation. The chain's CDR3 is CATGTDRANEQYF. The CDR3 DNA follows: TGTGCCACAGGGACCGACAGGGCCAACGAGCAGTACTTC.